Detailed here is one TCR beta chain. The target antigen is unknown. The data were taken from a study of identical twins. Regarding the study as a whole: There was more out-of-frame TCR alpha sharing in monozygotic twins than models estimated.

Everyone who gave samples was a healthy Caucasian. Trimming cost V 8 bases and J 4 bases, with 8 bases left between them. Germline V lookup: CDR1 SNHLY, CDR2 FYNNEI. This CDR3 has 11 amino acids. TCRdb analysed the 5' RACE reads with MiXCR anew, one entry per CDR3 protein. The sample holds 550,000 to 700,000 distinct CDR3 sequences; 20% to 25% are singletons and the top ten take approximately 4.5%. The data were also submitted as part of a second study, on T cells expressing NK-cell markers. That study reports: Repertoire data for TCR beta were derived from sorted T cells (CD3+CD56+NKG2C+, CD3+CD56+NKG2C- and CD3+CD56-NKG2C+).

The specimen sequenced was PBMCs. The sequence was collected from a woman aged 18-30 years in good health. The J gene is TRBJ1-1, the V gene TRBV2; D not certain. The DNA for the CDR3 is TGTGCCAGCCAATGGGGCACTGAAGCTTTCTTT. Its protein is CASQWGTEAFF. Variable domain in full (rest from reference TRBV2 and TRBJ1-1): EPEVTQTPSHQVTQMGQEVILRCVPISNHLYFYWYRQILGQKVEFLVSFYNNEISEKSEIFDDQFSVERPDGSNFTLKIRSTKLEDSAMYFCASQWGTEAFFGQGTRLTVV.